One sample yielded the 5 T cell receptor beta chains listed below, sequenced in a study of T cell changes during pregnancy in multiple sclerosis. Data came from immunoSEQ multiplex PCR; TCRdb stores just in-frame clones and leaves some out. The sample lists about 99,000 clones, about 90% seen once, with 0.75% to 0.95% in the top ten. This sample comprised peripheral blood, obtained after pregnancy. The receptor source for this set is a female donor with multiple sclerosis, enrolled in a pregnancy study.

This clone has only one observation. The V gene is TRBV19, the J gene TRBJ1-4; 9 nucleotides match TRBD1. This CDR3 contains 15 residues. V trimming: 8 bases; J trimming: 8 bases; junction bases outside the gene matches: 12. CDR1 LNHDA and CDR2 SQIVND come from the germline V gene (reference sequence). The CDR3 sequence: CASGALTGGSEKLFF. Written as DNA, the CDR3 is TGTGCCAGTGGGGCCTTGACAGGGGGGAGCGAAAAACTGTTTTTT. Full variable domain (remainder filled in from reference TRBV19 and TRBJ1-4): DGGITQSPKYLFRKEGQNVTLSCEQNLNHDAMYWYRQDPGQGLRLIYYSQIVNDFQKGDIAEGYSVSREKKESFPLTVTSAQKNPTAFYLCASGALTGGSEKLFFGSGTQLSVL.

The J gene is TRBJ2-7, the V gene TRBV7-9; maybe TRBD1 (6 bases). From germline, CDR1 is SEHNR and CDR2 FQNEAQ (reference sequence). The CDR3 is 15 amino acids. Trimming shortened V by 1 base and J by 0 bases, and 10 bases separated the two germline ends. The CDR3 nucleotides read TGTGCCAGCAGCTTAGAAAAGGGGGACTCCTACGAGCAGTACTTC. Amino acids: CASSLEKGDSYEQYF.

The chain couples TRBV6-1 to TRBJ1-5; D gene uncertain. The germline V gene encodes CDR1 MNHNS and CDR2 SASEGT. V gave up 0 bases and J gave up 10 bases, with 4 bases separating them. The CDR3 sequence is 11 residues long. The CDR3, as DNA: TGTGCCAGCAGTGAAGCCAGACCCCAGCATTTT. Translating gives CASSEARPQHF.

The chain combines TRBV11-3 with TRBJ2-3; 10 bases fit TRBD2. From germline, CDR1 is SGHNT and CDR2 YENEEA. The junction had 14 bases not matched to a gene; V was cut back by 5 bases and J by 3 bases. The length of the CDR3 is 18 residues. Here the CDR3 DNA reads TGTGCCAGCAGCCCCGGGACTAGCGTCGGAGGAGGGACAGATACGCAGTATTTT. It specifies CASSPGTSVGGGTDTQYF.

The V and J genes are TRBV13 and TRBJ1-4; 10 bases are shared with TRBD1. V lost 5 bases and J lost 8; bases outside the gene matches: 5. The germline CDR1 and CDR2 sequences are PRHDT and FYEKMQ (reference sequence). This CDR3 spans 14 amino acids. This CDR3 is CASSRDRGAEKLFF. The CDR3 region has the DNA TGTGCCAGCAGCCGGGACAGGGGTGCGGAAAAACTGTTTTTT.